This paragraph reports one T cell receptor (beta chain). Its antigen is unknown. CDR1 and CDR2 from the germline V gene are SGHRS and YFSETQ. The V and J ends lost 5 bases and 2 bases respectively, with 12 bases between them. The CDR3 has 14 amino acids. PCR involved 60 Vbeta and 13 Jbeta primers. Using immunoSEQ multiplex PCR, the repertoire was profiled, and TCRdb retains in-frame clones only, with some absent. Of tens of thousands of clones listed, roughly 75% are singletons. The sample is drawn from a study of cytomegalovirus exposure and HLA in healthy donors. Study at large: HLA-typed donors contributed some 77 million unique TCRs, which were held in an early data release.

Study-wide results and limits: Apparent HLA restriction characterized most CMV-associated TCR beta chains in a later analysis. What TCR beta sequences reportedly achieved was accurate prediction of HLA-A and HLA-B alleles in most subjects. There was a cluster of highly shared sequence variants that was likely a sequencing artifact.

The TCR comes from a man aged 35 to 55 in good health and CMV-seronegative. The sequenced sample consisted of PBMCs. The V and J genes are TRBV5-1 and TRBJ2-3; D is perhaps TRBD1 (6 bases). CDR3 region: CASRSGANTDTQYF. CDR3 DNA: TGCGCCAGCAGGTCAGGGGCTAACACAGATACGCAGTATTTT.